This TCR beta chain was profiled in a study of early T cells in non-severe SARS-CoV-2 infection. Only one count was recorded for this clonotype. TCRdb called the 5' RACE reads again in MiXCR, with one record for every CDR3 protein. The sample has 100,000 to 120,000 distinct CDR3 sequences, 12% seen once. Germline V gene sequence: CDR1 SQVTM, CDR2 ANQGSEA. Unmatched junction bases numbered 13, after V lost 6 bases and J lost 4 bases. The CDR3 spans 17 residues. The gene calls are TRBV29-1 and TRBJ2-3, with 13 bases identical to TRBD2. This receptor was identified in an adult who was a healthcare worker with PCR-confirmed SARS-CoV-2 infection or an uninfected control (not recorded which). The sequencing input was whole blood. The CDR3 region has the DNA TGCAGCGTGCCTCGACTAGCGGGAGGCCAGGGCGCAGATACGCAGTATTTT. Encoded protein: CSVPRLAGGQGADTQYF.